Listed below are T cell receptor beta chains from one sample, sequenced in a study of tissue T cells after allogeneic stem cell transplantation. The repertoire was sequenced with immunoSEQ multiplex PCR; TCRdb's copy has only in-frame clones and lacks some. Of about 26,000 clones in the sample, roughly nine tenths were seen once. The sequenced sample was blood, obtained before transplantation. These TCRs come from a male donor at least 60 years old who later had graft-versus-host disease after an allogeneic stem cell transplant. Both conserved end residues are part of each CDR3. A D gene is named only where the DNA matches it firmly. Size is stated for part of the rows, as once, few or many counts, or as a class when the clone is expanded.

D: TRBD1; size: -; V: TRBV2; J: TRBJ1-1; length: 15; DNA: TGTGCCAGCAGTAGGGAGACAGGGGGGATGGGTGAAGCTTTCTTT; CDR3: CASSRETGGMGEAFF
D: -; size: once; V: TRBV7-8; J: TRBJ2-2; length: 15; DNA: TGTGCCAGCAGCTTATTGAGGGGGAGCACCGGGGAGCTGTTTTTT; CDR3: CASSLLRGSTGELFF
D: -; size: once; V: TRBV5-1; J: TRBJ1-2; length: 15; DNA: TGCGCCAGCAGCTTGGTTGTCGACAGCCTTTCTGGCTACACCTTC; CDR3: CASSLVVDSLSGYTF
D: TRBD1; size: -; V: TRBV5-4; J: TRBJ1-4; length: 14; DNA: TGTGCCAGCAGCTGGGACAGGGGTTCTGAAAAACTGTTTTTT; CDR3: CASSWDRGSEKLFF
D: -; size: -; V: TRBV6-4; J: TRBJ1-6; length: 13; DNA: TGTGCCAGCAGTGACGAGGGCGGGTCACCCCTCCACTTT; CDR3: CASSDEGGSPLHF
D: TRBD1; size: -; V: TRBV12-5; J: TRBJ2-7; length: 12; DNA: TGTGCTAGTGCCAGGGGGCCCTACGAGCAGTACTTC; CDR3: CASARGPYEQYF
D: TRBD1; size: -; V: TRBV12-3/TRBV12-4; J: TRBJ1-1; length: 13; DNA: TGTGCCACCAGTATTGGAACAGGGGGTGAAGCTTTCTTT; CDR3: CATSIGTGGEAFF
D: -; size: -; V: TRBV3-1/TRBV3-2; J: TRBJ2-1; length: 14; DNA: TGTGCCAGCAGCCAAGCGGGACCTAACAATGAGCAGTTCTTC; CDR3: CASSQAGPNNEQFF
D: -; size: -; V: TRBV5-1; J: TRBJ1-2; length: 15; DNA: TGCGCCAGCAGCTGGGGCCAGGAGGTCTCCTATGGCTACACCTTC; CDR3: CASSWGQEVSYGYTF
D: TRBD1; size: -; V: TRBV19; J: TRBJ1-4; length: 15; DNA: TGTGCCAGTAGTATCACAGGGGGCGCATATGGAAAACTGTTTTTT; CDR3: CASSITGGAYGKLFF
D: -; size: -; V: TRBV6-5; J: TRBJ2-3; length: 14; DNA: TGTGCCAGCCGTAGGGGGACTAGCACAGATACGCAGTATTTT; CDR3: CASRRGTSTDTQYF
D: TRBD2; size: few; V: TRBV30; J: TRBJ2-3; length: 13; DNA: TGTGCCTGTAGTAGCGGGAGGTATGATACGCAGTATTTT; CDR3: CACSSGRYDTQYF
D: TRBD2; size: -; V: TRBV7-7; J: TRBJ2-5; length: 15; DNA: TGTGCCAGCAGCTTACTAGCGGGGGGGCCGGAGACCCAGTACTTC; CDR3: CASSLLAGGPETQYF
D: -; size: -; V: TRBV3-1/TRBV3-2; J: TRBJ1-1; length: 14; DNA: TGTGCCAGCAGCCAAGAGGGGGGGGTGACTGAAGCTTTCTTT; CDR3: CASSQEGGVTEAFF
D: -; size: -; V: TRBV6-5; J: TRBJ1-5; length: 13; DNA: TGTGCCAGCGGGGGGAGGGAGGATCAGCCCCAGCATTTT; CDR3: CASGGREDQPQHF
D: -; size: -; V: TRBV5-1; J: TRBJ2-3; length: 16; DNA: TGCGCCAGCAGCCGCAGGGCCGAGGTTACCACAGATACGCAGTATTTT; CDR3: CASSRRAEVTTDTQYF
D: -; size: -; V: TRBV28; J: TRBJ1-1; length: 13; DNA: TGTGCCAGCAGGACAGACCCGAACACTGAAGCTTTCTTT; CDR3: CASRTDPNTEAFF
D: TRBD2; size: -; V: TRBV5-1; J: TRBJ2-1; length: 20; DNA: TGCGCCAGCAGCTCAGGACTAGCGGATACCCTCCAATCCTCCTACAATGAGCAGTTCTTC; CDR3: CASSSGLADTLQSSYNEQFF
D: -; size: -; V: TRBV10-3; J: TRBJ1-2; length: 13; DNA: TGTGCCATCAGTGAGAGCGGGGAGATGGGCTACACCTTC; CDR3: CAISESGEMGYTF
D: -; size: once; V: TRBV24-1; J: TRBJ2-7; length: 14; DNA: TGTGCCACCAGTCGGTTGGACTTGGACTACGAGCAGTACTTC; CDR3: CATSRLDLDYEQYF
D: -; size: -; V: TRBV6-5; J: TRBJ2-7; length: 16; DNA: TGTGCCAGCAGTTACTTCGTACAGGGAAGTAGCGGCGAGCAGTACTTC; CDR3: CASSYFVQGSSGEQYF
D: -; size: -; V: TRBV19; J: TRBJ2-4; length: 16; DNA: TGTGCCAGTAGTATTTATGGGGCGAGGGCCAAAAACATTCAGTACTTC; CDR3: CASSIYGARAKNIQYF
D: -; size: -; V: TRBV6-2/TRBV6-3; J: TRBJ2-7; length: 15; DNA: TGTGCCAGCAGTTACGCCGGGACTCGAAGGTACGAGCAGTACTTC; CDR3: CASSYAGTRRYEQYF
D: -; size: -; V: TRBV9; J: TRBJ2-2; length: 11; DNA: TGTGCCAGCAGCGTAGCCGGGGAGCTGTTTTTT; CDR3: CASSVAGELFF
D: -; size: -; V: TRBV6-6; J: TRBJ1-5; length: 16; DNA: TGTGCCAGCCTTATGGGAGAGGGTGGCCCCCATCAGCCCCAGCATTTT; CDR3: CASLMGEGGPHQPQHF
D: -; size: -; V: TRBV28; J: TRBJ1-2; length: 11; DNA: TGTGCCAGCAGTTTACGGTATGGCTACACCTTC; CDR3: CASSLRYGYTF
D: TRBD2; size: -; V: TRBV7-2; J: TRBJ2-7; length: 16; DNA: TGTGCCAGCAGCTTAAGCGGGGGGCTTGTGGTGGGCGAGCAGTACTTC; CDR3: CASSLSGGLVVGEQYF
D: TRBD2; size: -; V: TRBV10-3; J: TRBJ2-3; length: 16; DNA: TGTGCCATCAGTAACAGCGGGGGGGCCAGCACAGATACGCAGTATTTT; CDR3: CAISNSGGASTDTQYF
D: TRBD1; size: -; V: TRBV7-9; J: TRBJ2-5; length: 15; DNA: TGTGCCAGCAGCTTAGCTACGGGACAGCAAGAGACCCAGTACTTC; CDR3: CASSLATGQQETQYF
D: -; size: -; V: TRBV29-1; J: TRBJ2-2; length: 13; DNA: TGCAGCGTTGACGACACAAACACCGGGGAGCTGTTTTTT; CDR3: CSVDDTNTGELFF
D: -; size: -; V: TRBV4-1; J: TRBJ1-1; length: 15; DNA: TGCGCCAGCAGCCGCGTGGAGGGGCAGAACACTGAAGCTTTCTTT; CDR3: CASSRVEGQNTEAFF
D: -; size: once; V: TRBV5-1; J: TRBJ1-1; length: 12; DNA: TGCGCCAGCAGGGCGGGGAACACTGAAGCTTTCTTT; CDR3: CASRAGNTEAFF
D: -; size: -; V: TRBV11-2; J: TRBJ1-4; length: 14; DNA: TGTGCCAGCAACAATCAAGGTGTCAGTGAAAAACTGTTTTTT; CDR3: CASNNQGVSEKLFF
D: -; size: -; V: TRBV28; J: TRBJ1-1; length: 14; DNA: TGTGCCAGCAGGCTTCAGGGAGGGAACACTGAAGCTTTCTTT; CDR3: CASRLQGGNTEAFF
D: TRBD2; size: -; V: TRBV10-3; J: TRBJ2-3; length: 17; DNA: TGTGCCATCAGTGAGGCGAGACTAGCGGGGAGCACAGATACGCAGTATTTT; CDR3: CAISEARLAGSTDTQYF
D: TRBD1; size: -; V: TRBV3-1/TRBV3-2; J: TRBJ2-7; length: 14; DNA: TGTGCCAGCAGCCCGGACAGGGGTCCCTACGAGCAGTACTTC; CDR3: CASSPDRGPYEQYF
D: -; size: -; V: TRBV7-7; J: TRBJ1-4; length: 17; DNA: TGTGCCAGCAGCTTAGGCCGGGTGGGTTCGGCTAATGAAAAACTGTTTTTT; CDR3: CASSLGRVGSANEKLFF
D: -; size: -; V: TRBV5-1; J: TRBJ2-5; length: 13; DNA: TGCGCCAGCAGCTGGACGGACGGAGAGACCCAGTACTTC; CDR3: CASSWTDGETQYF
D: -; size: -; V: TRBV28; J: TRBJ2-5; length: 12; DNA: TGTGCCAGCAGTAGTTACCAAGAGACCCAGTACTTC; CDR3: CASSSYQETQYF
D: -; size: -; V: TRBV19; J: TRBJ2-7; length: 15; DNA: TGTGCCAGTAGTACCCAGGGGACAACTACCTACGAGCAGTACTTC; CDR3: CASSTQGTTTYEQYF
D: -; size: -; V: TRBV5-4; J: TRBJ1-5; length: 13; DNA: TGTGCCAGCAGTGTACAGGGCAATCAGCCCCAGCATTTT; CDR3: CASSVQGNQPQHF
D: -; size: -; V: TRBV7-2; J: TRBJ1-3; length: 16; DNA: TGTGCCAGCAGCTTAGCGGGACAACACTCTGGAAACACCATATATTTT; CDR3: CASSLAGQHSGNTIYF
D: -; size: -; V: TRBV11-1; J: TRBJ1-1; length: 13; DNA: TGTGCCAGCAGCTTTCGGTCATCAACTGAAGCTTTCTTT; CDR3: CASSFRSSTEAFF
D: TRBD1; size: -; V: TRBV2; J: TRBJ2-2; length: 14; DNA: TGTGCCAGGCGACAGGGTACGAACACCGGGGAGCTGTTTTTT; CDR3: CARRQGTNTGELFF
D: -; size: once; V: TRBV9; J: TRBJ1-3; length: 16; DNA: TGTGCCAGCAGCGCCTCCTGGGAGGTCTCTGGAAACACCATATATTTT; CDR3: CASSASWEVSGNTIYF